The text below deals with one T cell receptor (beta chain). Its antigen remains unidentified. Base qualities are missing; no much larger clone stands one base away. Using the deep immunoSEQ assay, TCR CDR3 regions were amplified from genomic DNA by multiplex PCR. For each cell subset, the extracted genomic DNA was distributed evenly across all wells of several immunoSEQ 96-well plates, and each plate served as one replicate. For sorted subsets, approximately 210 ng genomic DNA, equal to about 30,000 T cell genomes, was loaded into each replicate PCR. Purified libraries were quantified with a Qubit 3.0 fluorometer, sized on a Bioanalyzer 2100, and re-quantified with the KAPA Library Quantification kit. Every immunoSEQ 96-well plate was sequenced on a separate single-read 150-cycle Illumina NextSeq 550 flow cell. As for the authors' bioinformatics: The immunoSEQ output contained only junctional sequences without quality scores, so filtering could not match that applied to full-length reads. Sequences were annotated with PyIR, a Python wrapper for IgBLAST v1.9, using IMGT germline references to assign V/J genes and CDR3. Reads with weak V/J assignments (E-value above 1e-6), missing CDR3, stop codons, out-of-frame junctions, or ambiguous translated residues were removed. V3J clonotypes were defined by identical inferred V gene, J gene, and CDR3 amino acid sequence. Percentage overlap between repertoires was calculated by dividing the number of shared unique clonotypes by the size of the smaller repertoire. RTK rarefaction, the Chao1 estimator, and Recon v2.1 estimates of unobserved clonotypes were used to assess repertoire richness. OLGA was used to compute generation probabilities for all TCRbeta clonotypes that the gDNA method yielded from a handful of donors. TCRdb mirrors the immuneACCESS table, restricted to in-frame sequences. Some clones are absent from its copies; in checked studies, under half trace to an unresolved V gene, and the reason for the others is unknown. V, J and clone size are those of that table, while D and trimming were read from the DNA. The sample contains some 2,000,000 clones, roughly 95% of them found a single time. Around 0.13% of the sample is in the top ten clones.

The cysteine opens and the phenylalanine closes a CDR3 of 12 amino acids. The sequence is cut down to CDR3 DNA, 36 bases in frame from base 1. V and J are trimmed by 5 bases and 10 bases, and the gene matches miss 5 bases of the junction. From the germline V gene (reference sequence), CDR1 is PRHDT and CDR2 is FYEKMQ. The source of the sample is a study of shared clonotypes between healthy human individuals (dated by TCRdb to about 2020). For the study in its entirety: The cohort included three men and a couple of women between 18 and 49 years of age. Per donor, three plates each were used for CD4 naive and CD4 memory, two for CD8 naive, and one for CD8 memory. Each donor's leukapheresis produced roughly between roughly 0.85 and 9.5 billion PBMCs. Blood TCR repertoires of a handful of healthy adults were deeply sequenced to estimate repertoire size and the extent of clonotype sharing between individuals. To increase sequencing depth and limit assay-specific biases, different laboratories used diverse techniques to prepare libraries and sequence TCR repertoires.

The donors were healthy, HIV-negative adults with no recently reported acute infections or vaccinations. All donors were Caucasian adults living in Nashville, Tennessee, USA. CD4+ T cells were enriched through magnetic negative selection, after which naive cells were positively selected on CD45RA and the remaining negative fraction served as the memory subset. Blood was obtained by leukapheresis, after which PBMCs were separated by Ficoll-Histopaque density gradient centrifugation and cryopreserved in liquid nitrogen vapor phase. Purity and quantity of every magnetically sorted T cell population were checked by analytical flow cytometry. From each sorted fraction, genomic DNA was isolated and quantified by UV absorbance on a Nanodrop 2000c. Study-wide conclusions, independent of this receptor: Compared with non-shared clonotypes, clonotypes shared by all four sorted-subset donors had higher generation probabilities. Incomplete sequencing was indicated by rarefaction of sorted-subset datasets, despite the large sequencing depth. Sampling was restricted to blood, and TCR repertoires in tissues likely differ from the TCR repertoires found in blood. Pairwise subsampling led to the expectation that sequencing depth would affect the degree of clonotype sharing among donors. Larger estimated clonotype richness was generally found for naive subsets than for memory subsets. When several donors were compared, the shared fraction of clonotypes was 5% to 6.5% for naive CD4, over 3% for naive CD8, roughly 2.5% for memory CD4, and about 0.36% for memory CD8. Because the study included a small number of donors, the genetic and exposure-history diversity represented was limited.

This chain joins TRBV13 to TRBJ1-5; 7 central bases correspond to TRBD1. The sequence came from a young man in good health. The sequenced material came from naive CD4+ T cells sorted from blood. The cell subset or site label here, explained by the study, means: CD45RA+ positively selected. CDR3 loop: CASSLQGRPQHF. The sequenced DNA: TGTGCCAGCAGCCTACAGGGGCGACCCCAGCATTTT.